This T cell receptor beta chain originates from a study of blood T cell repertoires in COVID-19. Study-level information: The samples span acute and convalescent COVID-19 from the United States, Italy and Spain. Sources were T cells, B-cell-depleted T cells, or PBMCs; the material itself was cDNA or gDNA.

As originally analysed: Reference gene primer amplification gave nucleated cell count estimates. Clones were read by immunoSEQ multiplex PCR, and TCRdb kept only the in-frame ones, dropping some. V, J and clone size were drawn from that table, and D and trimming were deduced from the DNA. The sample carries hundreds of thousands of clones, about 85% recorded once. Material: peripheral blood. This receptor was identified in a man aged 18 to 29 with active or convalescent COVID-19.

CDR3 nucleotides: TGCGCCAGCAGCTTGGACGGTTGGGGGCGCGAAGCCTACGAGCAGTACTTC. Protein product: CASSLDGWGREAYEQYF. The chain carries TRBV5-1 and TRBJ2-7; TRBD1 is a possible D gene (6 bases). Germline CDR1 reads SGHRS; CDR2 reads YFSETQ. Trimming took off 0 bases at V and 2 bases at J, with 18 bases between the two ends. CDR3 length: 17 residues.